This TCR beta chain was recorded in a study of T cells in Graves' hyperthyroidism and ophthalmopathy. Overall study results and limits: Most thyroid clonotypes that were expanded above 0.001 also turned up in blood.

TCR beta CDR3 sequences were amplified from RNA transcripts. The TCR CDR3 first-round RT-PCR relied on the HTBI primer set. TCRdb re-derived calls from the multiplex PCR reads in MiXCR, one entry per CDR3 protein. The data show some 700,000 distinct CDR3 sequences, 15% to 20% seen once. Patients having uncontrolled infection, another autoimmune disease, pregnancy or lactation were not included. Clinicians diagnosed patients from clinical symptoms, serum thyroxine and TRAb, thyroid ultrasound and orbital computed tomography. Fresh peripheral blood, under 13 ml, was the source of the PBMCs. As to this clonotype: Its antigen remains unknown. This may come from a read error, since a much larger clone is one base off. This is likely a read error, given that the CDR3 carries no conserved phenylalanine or tryptophan at its end.

The CDR3 has 13 residues. V lost 3 bases and J 5 bases, leaving 10 bases between the germline ends. CDR1 and CDR2 (germline): SGHAT, FQNNGV. Sequenced: blood. The chain carries TRBV11-2 and TRBJ2-5; a weak D match, TRBD1 (6 bases). The TCR comes from a man aged 45 to 65 with Graves' hyperthyroidism. CDR3 amino acids: CASSFGQRETQYL. The CDR3 coding sequence is TGTGCCAGCAGCTTCGGACAGCGGGAGACCCAGTACCTC.